This passage covers 30 T cell receptor beta chains from one sample sequenced in a study of T cell clonality in common variable immunodeficiency. The protocol was immunoSEQ multiplex PCR, while the TCRdb copy is restricted to in-frame clones and leaves out a portion. This repertoire holds fewer than 65,000 clones, and none appear only once. The sequencing sample was made of peripheral blood mononuclear cells. The source is a person aged 18 to 75 in good health.

This clone was detected many times. The observed sequence ends 3 residues before the CDR3 terminus, with the missing tail filled in from the germline J gene. The genes are TRBV5-1 and TRBJ2-1, with 12 nucleotides matching TRBD2. The CDR3 length is 17 residues. J gave up 7 bases and V 0 bases, and 8 bases lay outside the gene matches. Germline V gene data show CDR1 as SGHRS and CDR2 as YFSETQ. Incomplete CDR3 DNA: TGCGCCAGCAGCTTGGGTCCGACTAGCGGGAGTATGAATGAG. Translated, it gives CASSLGPTSGSMNE. The entire CDR3 sequence reads CASSLGPTSGSMNEQFF.

This clone was seen a handful of times. Read coverage stops 3 residues before the CDR3 terminus; the germline J gene supplies the remainder. This same CDR3 is encoded by further DNA sequences in the sample. V is TRBV20-1 and J is TRBJ2-5; 10 nucleotides agree with TRBD2. V shed 6 bases, J shed 3 bases, and the junction held 4 bases outside the gene matches. The germline V gene has CDR1 DFQATT and CDR2 SNEGSKA (reference sequence). This CDR3 comprises 13 residues. The CDR3 protein is CSARTSGEETQYF. The covered CDR3 bases are TGCAGTGCGAGAACTAGCGGGGAAGAGACC.

This clone was counted at least ten times. From the germline J gene comes the end of the CDR3, since the read stops 3 residues before it. V gene TRBV5-1 combines with J gene TRBJ2-5, with 8 bases fitting TRBD2. Germline V lookup: CDR1 SGHRS, CDR2 YFSETQ. V shed 3 bases and J 6 bases; nucleotides not matched to a gene: 10. This CDR3 has 15 amino acids. The chain's CDR3 is CASSSSAGVDQTQYF. The sequenced part of the CDR3 DNA is TGCGCCAGCAGCTCTTCAGCGGGGGTGGATCAGACC.

This clone was counted at least ten times. The CDR3 end lies 3 residues beyond the end of the read and is filled in from the germline J gene. The chain recombines TRBV5-6 with TRBJ1-1; 8 bases map to TRBD1. The V segment lost 5 bases and the J segment 5 bases; nucleotides outside the gene matches: 11. Germline V gene lookup returns CDR1 SGHDT and CDR2 YYEEEE. The CDR3 spans 15 residues. The CDR3 region is CASSRTAGGLTEAFF. The sequenced CDR3 bases are TGTGCCAGCAGTCGCACAGCAGGGGGCTTAACTGAA. Full variable domain (outside the CDR3, taken from reference TRBV5-6 and TRBJ1-1): DAGVTQSPTHLIKTRGQQVTLRCSPKSGHDTVSWYQQALGQGPQFIFQYYEEEERQRGNFPDRFSGHQFPNYSSELNVNALLLGDSALYLCASSRTAGGLTEAFFGQGTRLTVV.

At least ten counts were recorded for this clone. The CDR3 protein is CASSSRQGARFLTEAFF. CDR3 DNA (partial): TGTGCCAGCAGTTCTAGACAGGGGGCAAGATTTTTGACTGAA. This chain connects TRBV28 to TRBJ1-1, with 10 bases that match TRBD1. The CDR3 end falls 3 residues outside the read, so it is completed with the germline J gene. The CDR3 is made up of 17 amino acids. The V and J ends lost 4 bases and 5 bases, in that order; junction bases with no gene match: 13. Germline V gives CDR1 MDHEN, CDR2 SYDVKM.

The table lists this clone with many counts. The CDR3 extends 3 residues past the end of the read, so its final part is completed from the germline J gene. J is TRBJ1-2 and V is TRBV2; 11 nucleotides match TRBD1. CDR1 is SNHLY and CDR2 is FYNNEI in the germline V gene. This CDR3 contains 13 residues. V shed 6 bases, J shed 4 bases, and the junction held 1 base outside the gene matches. CDR3 bases read: TGTGCCAGCAGGGGGACAGGGGGCTATGGC. The encoded protein is CASRGTGGYG. The full-length CDR3 reads as CASRGTGGYGYTF.

This clone was observed a few times. One end of the junction does not line up with germline, which may come from a read error. The CDR3 end is not reached by the read, which stops 3 residues before it; the germline J gene fills it in. The chain couples TRBV19 to TRBJ2-3; D may correspond to TRBD1 or TRBD2 (7 bases each). CDR1 and CDR2 (germline): LNHDA, SQIVND (reference sequence). The CDR3 covers 15 residues. The sequenced CDR3 bases are TGTGCCAATAGTATAGGGGGAGGGGGCCTAGAGACG. This codes for CANSIGGGGLET. The CDR3 as a whole reads CANSIGGGGLETQYF. The full variable domain, completed using reference TRBV19 and TRBJ2-3, is DGGITQSPKYLFRKEGQNVTLSCEQNLNHDAMYWYRQDPGQGLRLIYYSQIVNDFQKGDIAEGYSVSREKKESFPLTVTSAQKNPTAFYLCANSIGGGGLETQYFGPGTRLTVL.

With respect to this clone: The read stops 3 residues short of the end of the CDR3; the missing end is completed from the germline J gene. V gene TRBV2 combines with J gene TRBJ2-2; D may be TRBD1 (6 bases). Germline lookup yields CDR1 SNHLY and CDR2 FYNNEI. This CDR3 has 14 residues. This CDR3 is CASSDRNRVEKLFF. CDR3 DNA (partial): TGTGCCAGCAGTGACAGGAACAGGGTGGAAAAG.

This clone has ten or more counts. The sequence runs out 3 residues before the end of the CDR3; the remainder is reconstructed from the germline J gene. The chain joins TRBV6-4 to TRBJ2-1; 9 bases match TRBD2. J was trimmed by 3 bases and V by 6 bases; bases with no gene match: 9. The germline V gene encodes CDR1 MRHNA and CDR2 SNTAGT. This CDR3 has 16 residues. CDR3 DNA (partial): TGTGCCAGCAGCCCCGAAGCGGGAGGAGGCTACAATGAG. Protein sequence: CASSPEAGGGYNE. The full CDR3 protein reads CASSPEAGGGYNEQFF.

This clone has more than one count but fewer than ten. With a much larger clone just one base away, this may be a read error. The sequence runs out 3 residues before the end of the CDR3; the remainder is reconstructed from the germline J gene. This chain uses TRBV19 with TRBJ2-3, with D perhaps TRBD2 (7 bases). Germline V CDR1 and CDR2: LNHDA, SQIVND (reference sequence). This CDR3 spans 15 amino acids. The covered CDR3 bases are TGTGCCAGTAGTACCTTGGGGGGGCCGAATCAGCCG. This translates into CASSTLGGPNQP. In full, the CDR3 reads CASSTLGGPNQPQYF.

This clone came up many times. The read terminates 3 residues before the CDR3 end, so the remaining end is supplied by the germline J gene. This sequence joins TRBV18 and TRBJ2-5; the D gene is possibly TRBD1 (6 bases). The CDR3 length is 15 residues. CDR1 is KGHSH and CDR2 is LQKENI in the germline V gene. The V end was cut by 5 bases, the J end by 0 bases, with 13 bases between. The CDR3 DNA, read in part, is TGTGCCAGCTCATCAACGACAGGCTACCAAGAGACC. This translates into CASSSTTGYQET. The complete CDR3 protein is CASSSTTGYQETQYF.

This clone appeared many times. The read ends 3 residues shy of where the CDR3 ends; the end is completed using the germline J gene. This rearrangement joins TRBV5-8 to TRBJ1-5; 7 nucleotides agree with TRBD1. The length of the CDR3 is 13 residues. Per germline, CDR1 SGHTS and CDR2 YDEGEE. V lost 4 bases and J lost 9; bases outside the gene matches: 7. The covered CDR3 bases are TGTGCCAGCAGCCCGACAGGGCTCCGGCCC. Its protein product is CASSPTGLRP. The entire CDR3 reads CASSPTGLRPQHF. Full variable domain (outside the CDR3, taken from reference TRBV5-8 and TRBJ1-5): EAGVTQSPTHLIKTRGQQATLRCSPISGHTSVYWYQQALGLGLQFLLWYDEGEERNRGNFPPRFSGRQFPNYSSELNVNALELEDSALYLCASSPTGLRPQHFGDGTRLSIL.

Ten or more counts support this clone. The read comes to an end 3 residues before the CDR3 does, leaving the germline J gene to fill in the end. The chain recombines TRBV5-6 with TRBJ2-2; tentative D call: TRBD1 (6 bases). This CDR3 is built from 15 residues. Germline CDR1 SGHDT, CDR2 YYEEEE. CDR3 DNA (partial): TGTGCCAGCAGCTTGGGTGGGGGCGGAATCGAAAAG. This translates into CASSLGGGGIEK. The complete CDR3 sequence is CASSLGGGGIEKLFF.

The sample holds many counts of this clone. The CDR3 is CASSIASLYGANYGYTF. The covered CDR3 bases are TGTGCCAGTAGTATAGCTTCTTTGTACGGTGCTAACTATGGC. This chain joins TRBV19 and TRBJ1-2, with unresolved D. The missing CDR3 end, 3 residues past where the read stops, is filled in from the germline J gene. The V end lost 1 base, the J end lost 0 bases, and 15 bases lay between the germline ends. The CDR3 contains 17 residues. Germline lookup yields CDR1 LNHDA and CDR2 SQIVND (reference sequence).

This clone occurred many times. Read data end 3 residues before the CDR3 end; the end is taken from the germline J gene. The chain has TRBV30 and TRBJ2-3, with a weak D call TRBD1 (5 bases). The CDR3 has 13 amino acids. Germline V gene sequence: CDR1 GTSNPN, CDR2 SVGIG (reference sequence). Trimming stripped 4 bases from V and 8 bases from J, with 16 bases between. CDR3 sequence reads: CAWNEQPRGTQYF. CDR3 bases read: TGTGCCTGGAATGAACAGCCAAGGGGTACG.

At least ten counts were recorded for this clone. The read finishes 3 residues shy of the CDR3 end, and the germline J gene is used to complete it. The chain couples TRBV5-1 to TRBJ2-3; D perhaps matches TRBD1 (5 bases). CDR3 length: 16 residues. Trimming shortened V by 2 bases and J by 1 base, and 14 bases separated the two germline ends. CDR1 and CDR2 (germline): SGHRS, YFSETQ. The CDR3 is CASSLIVGAGTDTQYF. The DNA read from the CDR3 is TGCGCCAGCAGCTTAATAGTAGGGGCAGGCACAGATACG.

This clone was seen many times. The read halts 3 residues ahead of the CDR3 end, with the missing end drawn from the germline J gene. The genes are TRBV30 and TRBJ2-2, with D unresolved. The CDR3 length is 19 residues. CDR1 GTSNPN and CDR2 SVGIG come from the germline V gene (reference sequence). The DNA read from the CDR3 is TGTGCCTGGAGTTCCCTCGGCCCTTGGGCCCAGCCACTCAATGAAAAG. It is translated as CAWSSLGPWAQPLNEK. The full CDR3 protein reads CAWSSLGPWAQPLNEKLFF.

This clone was observed many times. The CDR3 DNA, read in part, is TGTGCCAGCAGTGAACGCAGGGGACCTTTGGAAAAA. Protein sequence: CASSERRGPLEK. The whole CDR3 region reads CASSERRGPLEKLFF. This sequence joins TRBV6-1 and TRBJ1-4; D may be TRBD1 (6 bases). The sequenced fragment ends 3 residues before the CDR3 boundary, so the rest is inferred from the germline J gene. The CDR3 spans 15 residues. CDR1 is MNHNS, CDR2 SASEGT, per germline. The V and J ends lost 2 bases and 8 bases respectively, with 15 bases between them.

Many counts were recorded for this clone. The read terminates 3 residues ahead of where the CDR3 ends, so the germline J gene completes it. The rearrangement joins TRBV20-1 to TRBJ2-1; 10 bases are a match to TRBD2. Germline CDR1 DFQATT, CDR2 SNEGSKA (reference sequence). Trimming removed 6 bases from V and 1 base from J; junction bases left unmatched: 18. The CDR3 is 19 amino acids. Partial CDR3 DNA: TGCAGTGCCGAACTTAGCGGGGGGCGGGGGGTGTGGTCCTACAATGAG. Protein: CSAELSGGRGVWSYNE. From start to end, the CDR3 is CSAELSGGRGVWSYNEQFF.

This clone was detected many times. The sequence runs out 3 residues before the end of the CDR3; the remainder is reconstructed from the germline J gene. The chain joins TRBV5-1 to TRBJ2-1, with TRBD2 identical over 12 bases. CDR1 and CDR2 from the germline V gene are SGHRS and YFSETQ. This CDR3 has 16 amino acids. V dropped 2 bases and J dropped 5; count of bases not matched to a gene: 5. The covered CDR3 bases are TGCGCCAGCAGCTTCACTAGCGGGGGGTCTAACAATGAG. Its protein product is CASSFTSGGSNNE. The entire CDR3 protein is CASSFTSGGSNNEQFF. The full variable domain, in which reference TRBV5-1 and TRBJ2-1 provide the parts outside the CDR3, is KAGVTQTPRYLIKTRGQQVTLSCSPISGHRSVSWYQQTPGQGLQFLFEYFSETQRNKGNFPGRFSGRQFSNSRSEMNVSTLELGDSALYLCASSFTSGGSNNEQFFGPGTRLTVL.

This clone has a handful of counts. A much bigger clone sits one base away, suggesting this may be a read error. The read is 3 residues too short to cover the CDR3 end, so that end is filled in from the germline J gene. This sample includes further DNA sequences coding for the same CDR3. This rearrangement joins TRBV18 to TRBJ1-3; 7 nucleotides match TRBD1. The CDR3 has 16 residues. The V gene's germline CDR1 is KGHSH and CDR2 LQKENI. This CDR3 is CASSQGTEYSGNTIYF. CDR3 DNA (partial): TGTGCCAGCTCGCAAGGGACAGAATACTCTGGAAACACA.

Many counts were recorded for this clone. The CDR3 is cut off 3 residues early in the read; its end comes from the germline J gene. V and J are TRBV19 and TRBJ1-3; TRBD1 agrees at 9 bases. CDR3 size: 16 residues. V shed 5 bases and J 2 bases; nucleotides not matched to a gene: 7. Germline V gives CDR1 LNHDA, CDR2 SQIVND (reference sequence). The DNA read from the CDR3 is TGTGCCAGTAGTCCCTCCGGGACAGGGACTGGAAACACC. This codes for CASSPSGTGTGNT. In full, the CDR3 reads CASSPSGTGTGNTIYF.

This clone was found many times. The read halts 3 residues ahead of the CDR3 end, with the missing end drawn from the germline J gene. The chain is built from TRBV29-1 and TRBJ2-1; 9 nucleotides match TRBD2. CDR3 length: 13 amino acids. V lost 8 bases and J lost 0; bases outside the gene matches: 2. CDR1 and CDR2 (germline): SQVTM, ANQGSEA. Partial CDR3 DNA: TGCAGCATTAGCGGGAGCTCCTACAATGAG. Encoded protein: CSISGSSYNE. The whole CDR3 sequence reads CSISGSSYNEQFF.

This clone occurred many times. The CDR3 end falls 3 residues outside the read, so it is completed with the germline J gene. This rearrangement joins TRBV19 to TRBJ1-3, with D unresolved. The CDR3 sequence is 15 residues long. V was clipped by 3 bases and J by 0 bases, with 9 bases between them. Germline CDR1 reads LNHDA; CDR2 reads SQIVND (reference sequence). CDR3 in amino acids: CASSIQETSGNTIYF. Partial CDR3 DNA: TGTGCCAGTAGTATTCAGGAGACCTCTGGAAACACC.

This clone was seen at least ten times. The read ends 3 residues before the CDR3 terminus; that terminus is restored from the germline J gene. The rearrangement links TRBV20-1 to TRBJ2-1, with D possibly matching TRBD2 (6 bases). This CDR3 contains 15 residues. Trimming shortened V by 5 bases and J by 2 bases, and 16 bases separated the two germline ends. Germline CDR1 is DFQATT and CDR2 is SNEGSKA (reference sequence). CDR3 bases read: TGCAGTGCTCAGCGGGTCGTTTCCCCCTACAATGAG. Residues: CSAQRVVSPYNE. The CDR3 reads in full as CSAQRVVSPYNEQFF.

In its sample, this clone was seen many times. The read ends 3 residues early relative to the CDR3; the germline J gene fills the gap. The chain joins TRBV6-2 or TRBV6-3 to TRBJ2-6, with D possibly matching TRBD1 (6 bases). V lost 2 bases and J 0 bases, leaving 11 bases between the germline ends. Germline V gives CDR1 MNHEY, CDR2 SVGEGT. CDR3 length: 17 residues. The chain's CDR3 is CASSYGTPISGANVLTF. Incomplete CDR3 DNA: TGTGCCAGCAGTTACGGGACACCTATCTCTGGGGCCAACGTC.

In its sample, this clone was seen many times. CDR3 DNA (partial): TGTGCCAGCAGCCTCAGGGGGTTCAGCACAGATACG. Translated: CASSLRGFSTDT. The full CDR3 sequence reads CASSLRGFSTDTQYF. This chain links TRBV28 with TRBJ2-3; the match to TRBD1 covers 7 bases. The read terminates 3 residues before the CDR3 end, so the remaining end is supplied by the germline J gene. Trimming took 6 bases from V and 0 from J; bases not matched to a gene: 6. The CDR3 extends over 15 amino acids. Per the germline V gene, CDR1 is MDHEN and CDR2 is SYDVKM.

The table lists this clone with many counts. The CDR3 end is not reached by the read, which stops 3 residues before it; the germline J gene fills it in. The chain uses TRBV30 and TRBJ1-6; 8 nucleotides align to TRBD1. The germline V gene has CDR1 GTSNPN and CDR2 SVGIG (reference sequence). The CDR3 is 14 amino acids. V shed 1 base, J shed 10 bases, and the junction held 6 bases outside the gene matches. The sequenced part of the CDR3 DNA is TGTGCCTGGAGTGACCAGGGGGCGAGGTCACCC. Its translation: CAWSDQGARSP. The whole CDR3 reads CAWSDQGARSPLHF.

This clone was recorded at least ten times. The read halts 3 residues ahead of the CDR3 end, with the missing end drawn from the germline J gene. This chain uses TRBV7-2 with TRBJ2-1, with 7 bases that match TRBD1. The CDR3 loop spans 15 amino acids. J lost 4 bases, V lost 5 bases, and 8 bases had no gene match. The germline V gene has CDR1 SGHTA and CDR2 FQGNSA. CDR3 loop: CASSPDRVSYNEQFF. CDR3 bases read: TGTGCCAGCAGCCCCGACAGGGTGAGTTACAATGAG.

This clone was observed at least ten times. The read falls 3 residues short of the CDR3 end, and the missing part is taken from the germline J gene. The V gene is TRBV6-1, the J gene TRBJ2-5; 10 bases agree with TRBD2. Trimming cost V 4 bases and J 4 bases; bases outside gene matches: 0. CDR1 and CDR2 from the germline V gene are MNHNS and SASEGT. The CDR3 extends over 13 amino acids. CDR3 bases read: TGTGCCAGCAGTGGACTAGCGGGAGAGACC. It codes for CASSGLAGET. The whole CDR3 protein reads CASSGLAGETQYF.